The rows below give T cell receptor beta chains drawn from one sample of a study of identical twins. TCRdb passed the 5' RACE reads through MiXCR, listing each CDR3 protein once. The sample lists 700,000 to 950,000 distinct CDR3 sequences; approximately 13% were seen once. The same sample was also studied in work on yellow fever vaccine responses in identical twins.

Sequencing was performed on PBMCs. The origin of the receptors is a woman under 30 in good health. CDR3s include the opening cysteine and the closing phenylalanine or tryptophan. D genes are given only for firm matches. Clone size, where shown, is once, few, many, or a class for clones that have expanded.

d_gene: TRBD1; len: 16; j_gene: TRBJ2-7; v_gene: TRBV10-3; abundance: few; CDR3aa: CAAGGGTGSVTYEQYF; CDR3nt: TGTGCCGCCGGGGGTGGGACAGGATCGGTAACCTACGAGCAGTACTTC
d_gene: NA; len: 14; j_gene: TRBJ2-1; v_gene: TRBV5-5; abundance: few; CDR3aa: CASSLSGFRNEQFF; CDR3nt: TGTGCCAGCAGCTTGTCCGGGTTCCGCAATGAGCAGTTCTTC
d_gene: NA; len: 12; j_gene: TRBJ1-2; v_gene: TRBV10-3; abundance: few; CDR3aa: CAISASNYGYTF; CDR3nt: TGTGCCATCAGTGCCAGTAACTATGGCTACACCTTC
d_gene: TRBD2; len: 14; j_gene: TRBJ2-3; v_gene: TRBV29-1; abundance: few; CDR3aa: CSVEARLARDTQYF; CDR3nt: TGCAGCGTTGAAGCGAGACTAGCGAGGGATACGCAGTATTTT
d_gene: TRBD2; len: 19; j_gene: TRBJ2-2; v_gene: TRBV4-1; abundance: NA; CDR3aa: CASSQALGLAGLNTGELFF; CDR3nt: TGCGCCAGCAGCCAAGCTTTGGGGCTAGCGGGCTTGAACACCGGGGAGCTGTTTTTT
d_gene: NA; len: 16; j_gene: TRBJ2-7; v_gene: TRBV4-1; abundance: NA; CDR3aa: CASSQEYQRVGYEQYF; CDR3nt: TGCGCCAGCAGCCAAGAATACCAGAGGGTAGGCTACGAGCAGTACTTC
d_gene: TRBD2; len: 19; j_gene: TRBJ2-1; v_gene: TRBV12-5; abundance: NA; CDR3aa: CASGGPSGSGSLTYNEQFF; CDR3nt: TGTGCTAGTGGGGGCCCCTCGGGTAGCGGGAGTCTTACCTACAATGAGCAGTTCTTC
d_gene: NA; len: 13; j_gene: TRBJ2-5; v_gene: TRBV5-5; abundance: NA; CDR3aa: CAISYGTGETQYF; CDR3nt: TGTGCCATCAGCTATGGGACGGGAGAGACCCAGTACTTC
d_gene: NA; len: 14; j_gene: TRBJ1-1; v_gene: TRBV2; abundance: NA; CDR3aa: CASSDIGVGTEAFF; CDR3nt: TGTGCCAGCAGTGACATTGGAGTTGGGACTGAAGCTTTCTTT
d_gene: TRBD2; len: 16; j_gene: TRBJ2-7; v_gene: TRBV3-1; abundance: few; CDR3aa: CASSPTSSGRNYEQYF; CDR3nt: TGTGCCAGCAGCCCAACCTCTAGCGGGAGAAACTACGAGCAGTACTTC
d_gene: TRBD2; len: 15; j_gene: TRBJ2-5; v_gene: TRBV6-1; abundance: few; CDR3aa: CASSEATSGRETQYF; CDR3nt: TGTGCCAGCAGTGAAGCTACTAGCGGGAGGGAGACCCAGTACTTC
d_gene: NA; len: 14; j_gene: TRBJ2-3; v_gene: TRBV6-4; abundance: many; CDR3aa: CASSDSPTADTQYF; CDR3nt: TGTGCCAGCAGTGACTCGCCCACTGCAGATACGCAGTATTTT
d_gene: NA; len: 14; j_gene: TRBJ2-4; v_gene: TRBV14; abundance: NA; CDR3aa: CASSQGVDGNIQYF; CDR3nt: TGTGCCAGCAGCCAGGGAGTCGATGGCAACATTCAGTACTTC
d_gene: NA; len: 14; j_gene: TRBJ2-1; v_gene: TRBV6-4; abundance: few; CDR3aa: CASSDGNRYNEQFF; CDR3nt: TGTGCCAGCAGTGACGGTAACAGATACAATGAGCAGTTCTTC
d_gene: NA; len: 14; j_gene: TRBJ1-1; v_gene: TRBV3-1; abundance: few; CDR3aa: CASRRLHQDTEAFF; CDR3nt: TGTGCCAGCAGACGCCTTCATCAGGACACTGAAGCTTTCTTT
d_gene: NA; len: 14; j_gene: TRBJ1-4; v_gene: TRBV5-1; abundance: few; CDR3aa: CASSLGSVNEKLFF; CDR3nt: TGCGCCAGCAGCTTGGGCTCAGTTAATGAAAAACTGTTTTTT
d_gene: NA; len: 16; j_gene: TRBJ1-6; v_gene: TRBV5-1; abundance: NA; CDR3aa: CASRPPGAQDNSPLHF; CDR3nt: TGCGCCAGCAGGCCCCCTGGGGCGCAAGACAATTCACCCCTCCACTTT
d_gene: TRBD1; len: 14; j_gene: TRBJ2-2; v_gene: TRBV20-1; abundance: many; CDR3aa: CSAGRTGGLGELFF; CDR3nt: TGCAGTGCTGGACGGACAGGGGGCCTCGGGGAGCTGTTTTTT
d_gene: NA; len: 12; j_gene: TRBJ2-1; v_gene: TRBV24-1; abundance: few; CDR3aa: CATSDPIRGQFF; CDR3nt: TGTGCCACCAGTGACCCGATAAGGGGGCAGTTCTTC
d_gene: NA; len: 13; j_gene: TRBJ2-1; v_gene: TRBV20-1; abundance: few; CDR3aa: CSLRDSTYNEQFF; CDR3nt: TGCAGCTTGCGGGACTCAACCTACAATGAGCAGTTCTTC
d_gene: NA; len: 14; j_gene: TRBJ1-5; v_gene: TRBV6-1; abundance: many; CDR3aa: CASSPLGSNQPQHF; CDR3nt: TGTGCCAGCAGTCCCCTTGGTAGCAATCAGCCCCAGCATTTT
d_gene: NA; len: 11; j_gene: TRBJ2-7; v_gene: TRBV6-1; abundance: few; CDR3aa: CASGRSYEQYF; CDR3nt: TGTGCCAGCGGGAGGTCCTACGAGCAGTACTTC
d_gene: NA; len: 11; j_gene: TRBJ2-1; v_gene: TRBV9; abundance: many; CDR3aa: CASSAGVEQFF; CDR3nt: TGTGCCAGCAGCGCAGGGGTGGAGCAGTTCTTC
d_gene: TRBD2; len: 19; j_gene: TRBJ2-2; v_gene: TRBV3-1; abundance: NA; CDR3aa: CASSLYALLAGVGTGELFF; CDR3nt: TGTGCCAGCAGCCTTTACGCCCTCCTAGCGGGAGTGGGCACCGGGGAGCTGTTTTTT
d_gene: NA; len: 17; j_gene: TRBJ1-5; v_gene: TRBV2; abundance: few; CDR3aa: CASSEAGQILGNQPQHF; CDR3nt: TGTGCCAGCAGTGAAGCGGGGCAGATTTTGGGCAATCAGCCCCAGCATTTT
d_gene: TRBD1; len: 14; j_gene: TRBJ2-7; v_gene: TRBV19; abundance: few; CDR3aa: CASSIAGTGGEQYF; CDR3nt: TGTGCCAGTAGTATTGCGGGGACAGGGGGCGAGCAGTACTTC
d_gene: TRBD1; len: 16; j_gene: TRBJ2-1; v_gene: TRBV24-1; abundance: NA; CDR3aa: CATSGGQGAFSGEQFF; CDR3nt: TGTGCCACCAGTGGGGGACAGGGGGCTTTTTCGGGTGAGCAGTTCTTC
d_gene: TRBD2; len: 15; j_gene: TRBJ2-7; v_gene: TRBV12-3/TRBV12-4; abundance: few; CDR3aa: CASSFRLAGFYEQYF; CDR3nt: TGTGCCAGCAGTTTCAGGCTAGCGGGATTCTACGAGCAGTACTTC
d_gene: NA; len: 15; j_gene: TRBJ1-6; v_gene: TRBV5-1; abundance: many; CDR3aa: CASSLGERANSPLHF; CDR3nt: TGCGCCAGCAGCTTGGGGGAGAGGGCTAATTCACCCCTCCACTTT
d_gene: TRBD2; len: 18; j_gene: TRBJ2-1; v_gene: TRBV3-1; abundance: NA; CDR3aa: CASSQVLAEREYYNEQFF; CDR3nt: TGTGCCAGCAGCCAAGTCCTTGCAGAGCGGGAGTATTACAATGAGCAGTTCTTC
d_gene: NA; len: 15; j_gene: TRBJ1-5; v_gene: TRBV28; abundance: NA; CDR3aa: CASSLSRHSNQPQHF; CDR3nt: TGTGCCAGCAGTTTATCCAGGCATAGCAATCAGCCCCAGCATTTT